This TCR beta chain was documented in a study of OX40 agonist ivuxolimab in advanced cancers. In the study overall: The dose-escalation cohort was roughly 83% male, with a mean age of around 60 years, ranging roughly 20 to 90.

CDR1 and CDR2 from the germline V gene are SGHVS and FQNEAQ. V lost 1 base to trimming and J lost 1 base, with 10 bases between them. This CDR3 has 15 residues. Blood sampling took place at baseline, cycle 4 day 1, and cycle 7 day 1. Only in-frame clones appear in the TCRdb table, and some are missing; sequencing was by immunoSEQ multiplex PCR. This table holds tens of thousands of clones, about 90% found once. This clone came up once. The J gene is TRBJ1-1, the V gene TRBV7-8, with D perhaps matching TRBD1 (5 bases). The sample was CD4+ or CD8+ T cells sorted from blood, taken in a trial of the OX40 agonist ivuxolimab. The source is an adult with an advanced solid tumor such as melanoma, head and neck, liver or kidney cancer. CDR3 in DNA: TGTGCCAGCAGCTTAGGGACACCTCAGAACACTGAAGCTTTCTTT. Residues: CASSLGTPQNTEAFF.